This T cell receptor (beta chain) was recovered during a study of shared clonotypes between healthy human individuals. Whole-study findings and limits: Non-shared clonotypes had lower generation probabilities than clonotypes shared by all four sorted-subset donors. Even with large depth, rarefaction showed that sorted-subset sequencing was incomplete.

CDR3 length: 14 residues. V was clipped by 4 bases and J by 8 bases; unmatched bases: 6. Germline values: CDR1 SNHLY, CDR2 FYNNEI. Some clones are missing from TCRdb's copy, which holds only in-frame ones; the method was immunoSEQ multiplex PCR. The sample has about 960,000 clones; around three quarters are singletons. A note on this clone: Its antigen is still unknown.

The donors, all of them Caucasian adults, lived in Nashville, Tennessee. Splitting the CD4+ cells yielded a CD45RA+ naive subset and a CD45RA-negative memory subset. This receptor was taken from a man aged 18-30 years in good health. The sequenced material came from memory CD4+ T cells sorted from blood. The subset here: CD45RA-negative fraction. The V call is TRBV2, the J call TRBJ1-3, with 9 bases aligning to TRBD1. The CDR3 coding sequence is TGTGCCAGCAGTGGGTACAGGGGGCTGGACACCATATATTTT. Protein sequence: CASSGYRGLDTIYF. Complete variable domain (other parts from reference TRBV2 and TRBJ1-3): EPEVTQTPSHQVTQMGQEVILRCVPISNHLYFYWYRQILGQKVEFLVSFYNNEISEKSEIFDDQFSVERPDGSNFTLKIRSTKLEDSAMYFCASSGYRGLDTIYFGEGSWLTVV.